The subject of this entry is one T cell receptor (beta chain). The target antigen is unknown. Generated by immunoSEQ multiplex PCR, the TCRdb table keeps only in-frame clones and is missing some. The sample holds about 87,000 clones, 85% to 90% seen once. The data belong to a study of T cell responses to AZD1222 COVID-19 vaccine. Points from the study as a whole: After the peak T cell response, and only then, were repertoires sampled. Spike-specific TCR breadth rose after two AZD1222 doses, and depth rose as well. In the spike-specific TCR repertoire, nearly half reportedly target unmutated variant regions. AZD1222 recipients seropositive at baseline numbered only 5 to 7.

Germline CDR1 is MGHRA and CDR2 is YSYEKL. V lost 2 bases to trimming and J lost 1 base, with 11 bases between them. This CDR3 is built from 15 residues. The chain uses TRBV4-1 and TRBJ1-1; possibly TRBD1 for D (5 bases). This clonotype was sampled from an adult in good health. Here the sequenced sample was peripheral blood, taken on day 0 of AZD1222 vaccination. The CDR3 loop reads CASSQNEGPNTEAFF. In DNA, the CDR3 is TGCGCCAGCAGCCAAAACGAGGGGCCGAACACTGAAGCTTTCTTT.